This T cell receptor beta chain is from a study of T cell repertoires in cytomegalovirus infection. Study context: Carrying CMV and the relevant HLA type showed in public TCR beta signatures.

TCRdb independently ran MiXCR on the reads; one entry per CDR3 protein. The sample lists around 280,000 distinct CDR3 sequences; about 9.1% were seen once. This clonotype was seen only a few times. CDR1 is SQVTM, CDR2 ANQGSEA, per germline. The CDR3 consists of 12 residues. The clonotype comes from a human donor in good health (CMV status not recorded). Some clones in this sample may be carry-over from other donors' samples. The specimen was PBMCs. The rearrangement links TRBV29-1 to TRBJ1-1; D gene uncertain. For the CDR3, the DNA is TGCATGCTTACACGATCGGTTTCCGAAGCTTTCTTT. Encoded protein: CMLTRSVSEAFF.